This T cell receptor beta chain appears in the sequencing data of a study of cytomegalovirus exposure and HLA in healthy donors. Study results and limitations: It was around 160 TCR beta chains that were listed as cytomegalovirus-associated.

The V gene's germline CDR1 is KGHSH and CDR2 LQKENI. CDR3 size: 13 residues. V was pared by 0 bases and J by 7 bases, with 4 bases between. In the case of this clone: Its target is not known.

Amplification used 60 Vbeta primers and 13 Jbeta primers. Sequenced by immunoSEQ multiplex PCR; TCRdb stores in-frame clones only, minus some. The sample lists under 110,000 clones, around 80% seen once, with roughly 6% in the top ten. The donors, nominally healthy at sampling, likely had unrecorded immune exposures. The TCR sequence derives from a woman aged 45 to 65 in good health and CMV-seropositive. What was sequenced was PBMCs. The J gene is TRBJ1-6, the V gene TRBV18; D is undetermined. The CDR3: CASSPPQNSPLHF. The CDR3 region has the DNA TGTGCCAGCTCACCACCACAGAATTCACCCCTCCACTTT.